What follows is one T cell receptor beta chain and its context. The sample originates from a study of T cell responses to AZD1222 COVID-19 vaccine. V lost 3 bases and J lost 5; bases outside the gene matches: 6. CDR1 and CDR2 (germline): DFQATT, SNEGSKA (reference sequence). This CDR3 spans 13 amino acids. Clones were read by immunoSEQ multiplex PCR, and TCRdb kept only the in-frame ones, dropping some. Of 130,000 to 150,000 clones in the sample, 90% are singletons; the top ten hold roughly 3.2%. Sequencing used peripheral blood, obtained on day 0 of AZD1222 vaccination. The origin of this receptor is an adult in good health. The chain uses TRBV20-1 and TRBJ1-1; 7 bases fit TRBD1. The CDR3 sequence: CSASRQGETEAFF. DNA for the CDR3: TGCAGTGCTAGTCGTCAGGGGGAAACTGAAGCTTTCTTT.